This T cell receptor beta chain was recorded in a study of Graves' ophthalmopathy and Graves' hyperthyroidism (dated by TCRdb to about 2018). Broadly, across the study: Peripheral blood was collected at initial diagnosis, prior to any treatment. The study used TCR beta repertoire signatures to distinguish Graves' ophthalmopathy from Graves' hyperthyroidism and to predict progression to ophthalmopathy. In total, 135 blood samples were TCR-sequenced: 40 to 45 ophthalmopathy, roughly 80 hyperthyroidism and roughly 17 hyperthyroidism-to-ophthalmopathy patients. To explore V-J signatures that separate ophthalmopathy from hyperthyroidism, a discovery set of approximately 100 patients was enrolled, consisting of 43 with ophthalmopathy and fewer than 60 with stable hyperthyroidism. For independent validation, a separate cohort was made up of 18 hyperthyroidism patients plus 17 patients who later progressed from hyperthyroidism to ophthalmopathy. T-cell repertoires of thyroid tissue and blood were compared in more than 5 hyperthyroidism patients. After sampling, hyperthyroidism patients received methimazole starting at 30 mg daily, and ophthalmopathy patients received high-dose intravenous methylprednisolone.

V trim: 3 bases; J trim: 5 bases; unmatched bases: 4. Sequences SEHNR (CDR1) and FQNEAQ (CDR2) are obtained from the germline V gene (reference sequence). From the cysteine through the phenylalanine, the CDR3 covers 14 amino acids. Only the CDR3 region is kept as DNA, spanning 42 bases read in frame from base 1. The ophthalmopathy patients had moderately to severely active disease, with a Clinical Activity Score of 3 or higher, a NOSPECS grade of 4 or higher, and a disease duration of less than 3 months. Patients were excluded if they had other autoimmune diseases, uncontrolled infections, pregnancy or lactation. Clinical symptoms, serum thyroxine, TRAb, thyroid ultrasound and orbital computed tomography formed the basis of the diagnosis. PBMCs were isolated from more than 9 ml of fresh peripheral blood by Ficoll-Paque density gradient centrifugation. Total RNA was extracted using Trizol reagent, and RNA quality was checked on an Agilent 2100 Bioanalyzer.

This clonotype was counted at least ten times. What this receptor recognizes is not known. No base quality values were provided; no much bigger clone lies one nucleotide off. Overall study results and their limits: No statistical method was used to set the sample size in advance, and the investigators knew which group each participant was assigned to. Most expanded thyroid clonotypes with frequency above 0.001 were also detected in blood, suggesting blood repertoires may reflect the thyroid immune response. In cross-validation, the 13-signature model distinguished ophthalmopathy from stable hyperthyroidism with almost 90% sensitivity and almost 83% specificity, and in the test set the corresponding values were approximately 80% and 68%. In validation, the model predicted ophthalmopathy progression with about 71% sensitivity and 72.22% specificity; 12 predicted patients were CT-confirmed with GO in a median of approximately 6.5 months.

For repertoire sequencing, the TCR beta CDR3 regions were amplified from RNA transcripts. The first round was an RT-PCR using HTBI primers with the Qiagen OneStep RT-PCR kit, and this first round was followed by a second-round multiplex PCR, then size selection and purification. The libraries underwent paired-end sequencing with 100 bp reads on an Illumina HiSeq2000. From the authors' description of their analysis: SOAPnuke was used for read processing, and reads with adapters, uncalled bases, a mean Phred below 15, or no exact constant-primer or identifier match were discarded. High-quality paired reads were merged with COPE v1.2.5. Each unique nucleotide sequence was defined as a clonotype, and clonotypes were aligned to IMGT TRB V, D and J references with MiTCR v1.1. Analysis was restricted to V-J combinations with a frequency above 0.0001, which covered roughly 99% of repertoires. For each V-J combination, a TCR clonal expansion and chaos score was defined as the ratio of F50 clonal expansion to chaos observed in the TCRdist matrix. Features were reduced by Welch's t-statistics and random forest to around 14 V-J combinations, which fed a naive Bayes classifier. Thyroid-blood repertoire similarity was quantified with the Morisita-Horn index. The public reads were quality trimmed at Q25 with fastp and then assembled into clones with MiXCR by TCRdb, keeping productive beta chains. CDR3 protein duplicates are merged, each entry listing the most common genes and DNA. For this entry, the V and J calls and clone size follow TCRdb and not the study's own pipeline. This sample gives about 700,000 distinct CDR3 sequences in total; roughly 41% of them show up just once. The ten largest make up roughly 46% of the sample.

The sequencing input was peripheral blood. This TCR came from an adult man with Graves' ophthalmopathy. The chain is made from TRBV7-9 and TRBJ2-5, and 9 junctional nucleotides match TRBD2. The DNA sequence is TGTGCCAGCAGCTTCGGCGGGGGGGCGGAGACCCAGTACTTC. This encodes CASSFGGGAETQYF.